The 17 T cell receptor beta chains below come from one sample, sequenced in a study of vaccination effects on CD4 cells after COVID-19 (dated by TCRdb to between 2021 and 2024). The library was generated by the immunoSEQ multiplex PCR assay. TCRdb carries this immuneACCESS record with in-frame sequences only. Its versions omit some clonotypes, under half of them owing to an unresolved V gene in the studies checked, with the rest unexplained. The sample table holds more than 45,000 clones, of which over 60% were seen once. The ten largest clones represent around 3.3% of the sample. These receptors have no identified antigens. After about 10 days of culture, CD4+ T cells were isolated with the EasySep CD4+ T cell isolation kit. The specimen was CD4+ T cells from PBMCs cultured without peptide, collected before COVID-19 vaccination. All receptors come from a human donor who received a COVID-19 vaccine.

J is TRBJ2-1 and V is TRBV5-1; perhaps D is TRBD1 or TRBD2 (5 bases each). Germline lookup yields CDR1 SGHRS and CDR2 YFSETQ. The CDR3 runs 18 residues. V lost 1 base, J lost 4 bases, and 21 bases lay in between. CDR3 amino acids: CASSLKPGPVTIYNEQFF. CDR3 sequence (DNA): TGCGCCAGCAGCTTGAAACCGGGACCGGTAACAATTTACAATGAGCAGTTCTTC.

The chain is built from TRBV20-1 and TRBJ1-1; D gene ambiguous. Germline CDR1 DFQATT, CDR2 SNEGSKA (reference sequence). This CDR3 has 15 residues. V shed 3 bases and J shed 2 bases, with 16 bases lying between them. The chain's CDR3 is CSASWQALTNTEAFF. CDR3 nucleotides: TGCAGTGCTAGTTGGCAGGCCCTGACTAACACTGAAGCTTTCTTT.

The V and J genes are TRBV7-2 and TRBJ2-1, with TRBD2 identical over 10 bases. CDR1 and CDR2 from the germline V gene are SGHTA and FQGNSA. J was trimmed by 4 bases and V by 8 bases; bases with no gene match: 5. The CDR3 runs to 14 residues. CDR3 coding DNA: TGTGCCAGCCGCCAAGCGGGGGGGTACAATGAGCAGTTCTTC. Protein: CASRQAGGYNEQFF.

The chain employs TRBV19 and TRBJ1-5, with a possible D match to TRBD1 (6 bases). The CDR3 totals 16 residues. Per the germline V gene, CDR1 is LNHDA and CDR2 is SQIVND (reference sequence). Trimming left V 1 base short and J 0 bases short, with 10 bases between. CDR3 nucleotide sequence: TGTGCCAGTAGTATAGTGGGGGCTTATAGCAATCAGCCCCAGCATTTT. Translation: CASSIVGAYSNQPQHF.

Remarks on this clone: The identical CDR3 is also encoded by other nucleotide sequences in the sample. The J gene is TRBJ2-7, the V gene TRBV6-2 or TRBV6-3; D not certain. CDR1 is MNHEY, CDR2 SVGEGT, per germline. This CDR3 has 11 amino acids. V lost 5 bases and J 3 bases, leaving 5 bases between the germline ends. The CDR3 reads CASSGNYEQYV. CDR3 nucleotides: TGTGCCAGCAGTGGAAACTACGAGCAGTACGTC.

The rearrangement links TRBV19 to TRBJ2-2, with 8 bases fitting TRBD1. CDR3 size: 13 residues. V trimming: 6 bases; J trimming: 6 bases; junction bases outside the gene matches: 3. Germline CDR1 and CDR2: LNHDA and SQIVND (reference sequence). CDR3 nucleotides: TGTGCCAGTAGGCCACAGGGGGCCGGGGAGCTGTTTTTT. This translates into CASRPQGAGELFF.

This clone was found a few times. This chain uses TRBV29-1 with TRBJ1-2; TRBD1 aligns across 9 bases. V lost 3 bases and J lost 4; bases outside the gene matches: 9. Per germline, CDR1 SQVTM and CDR2 ANQGSEA. The CDR3 has 15 amino acids. DNA of the CDR3: TGCAGCGTTGACCCTGGGACAGGGATGGGCTATGGCTACACCTTC. Protein: CSVDPGTGMGYGYTF. The complete variable domain, with remaining parts taken from reference TRBV29-1 and TRBJ1-2, reads SAVISQKPSRDICQRGTSLTIQCQVDSQVTMMFWYRQQPGQSLTLIATANQGSEATYESGFVIDKFPISRPNLTFSTLTVSNMSPEDSSIYLCSVDPGTGMGYGYTFGSGTRLTVV.

This chain connects TRBV28 to TRBJ1-3, with D possibly being TRBD1 (5 bases). CDR3 length: 12 amino acids. V shed 7 bases and J shed 7 bases, with 11 bases lying between them. Germline loops: CDR1 MDHEN, CDR2 SYDVKM. The CDR3 coding sequence is TGTGCCAGCATGGACACCTGGAACACCATATATTTT. Translated, it gives CASMDTWNTIYF. Based on the CDR3 plus reference TRBV28 and TRBJ1-3, the full variable domain is DVKVTQSSRYLVKRTGEKVFLECVQDMDHENMFWYRQDPGLGLRLIYFSYDVKMKEKGDIPEGYSVSREKKERFSLILESASTNQTSMYLCASMDTWNTIYFGEGSWLTVV.

In its sample, this clone was seen a few times. The chain recombines TRBV6-1 with TRBJ2-2; D is undetermined. The length of the CDR3 is 14 residues. CDR1 MNHNS and CDR2 SASEGT come from the germline V gene. V gave up 3 bases and J gave up 0 bases, with 5 bases separating them. The CDR3 region has the DNA TGTGCCAGCAGTGACAGGCCGAACACCGGGGAGCTGTTTTTT. Protein product: CASSDRPNTGELFF.

The chain employs TRBV6-4 and TRBJ2-5, with D tentatively TRBD2 (5 bases). CDR1 MRHNA and CDR2 SNTAGT come from the germline V gene. Trimming took 5 bases from V and 7 from J, leaving 8 bases between them. CDR3 length equals 11 residues. CDR3 DNA sequence: TGTGCCAGCAGTACGAGCGGGACCCAGTACTTC. It encodes CASSTSGTQYF.

CDR3 residues: CASSLSDGPNTGELFF. DNA for the CDR3: TGTGCCAGCAGTTTATCGGATGGGCCGAACACCGGGGAGCTGTTTTTT. The chain has TRBV27 and TRBJ2-2; D ambiguous. Trimming cost V 0 bases and J 0 bases, with 8 bases left between them. This CDR3 contains 16 residues. CDR1 is MNHEY, CDR2 SMNVEV, per germline (reference sequence).

This rearrangement joins TRBV6-5 to TRBJ2-5; D call uncertain. Trimming removed 6 bases from V and 4 bases from J, with 6 bases in between. CDR1 and CDR2 from the germline V gene are MNHEY and SVGAGI. The CDR3 is 11 residues long. The CDR3 DNA reads as TGTGCCAGCAGAGGGATAGAGACCCAGTACTTC. It translates to CASRGIETQYF.

The V and J genes are TRBV9 and TRBJ2-5; 8 positions match TRBD1. After removal of 0 bases from V and 2 bases from J, the junction contained 6 bases not matched to a gene. Germline V gene sequence: CDR1 SGDLS, CDR2 YYNGEE. This CDR3 is built from 16 residues. As DNA, the CDR3 is TGTGCCAGCAGCGTAGGGACAGGGATTGCTCAAGAGACCCAGTACTTC. This codes for CASSVGTGIAQETQYF. Full variable domain (missing parts from reference TRBV9 and TRBJ2-5): DSGVTQTPKHLITATGQRVTLRCSPRSGDLSVYWYQQSLDQGLQFLIQYYNGEERAKGNILERFSAQQFPDLHSELNLSSLELGDSALYFCASSVGTGIAQETQYFGPGTRLLVL.

In this sample, this clone turned up once. The chain uses TRBV18 and TRBJ1-1, with D maybe TRBD1 (5 bases). The CDR3 is 14 residues long. V was shortened by 3 bases and J by 7 bases, with 15 bases between the two germline ends. Germline CDR1 is KGHSH and CDR2 is LQKENI. CDR3 residues: CASSPGTDIVEAFF. The CDR3 DNA sequence: TGTGCCAGCTCACCGGGGACCGATATAGTTGAAGCTTTCTTT.

The CDR3 region is CASSPTGEPEAFF. CDR3 nucleotide sequence: TGTGCCAGCAGCCCTACAGGGGAACCTGAAGCTTTCTTT. The chain employs TRBV9 and TRBJ1-1, with 7 bases fitting TRBD1. V lost 4 bases, J lost 6 bases, and 6 bases stayed unmatched. The CDR3 consists of 13 residues. Germline loops: CDR1 SGDLS, CDR2 YYNGEE. Variable domain in full (rest from reference TRBV9 and TRBJ1-1): DSGVTQTPKHLITATGQRVTLRCSPRSGDLSVYWYQQSLDQGLQFLIQYYNGEERAKGNILERFSAQQFPDLHSELNLSSLELGDSALYFCASSPTGEPEAFFGQGTRLTVV.

V gene TRBV4-1 combines with J gene TRBJ2-4, with TRBD1 matching 10 bases. This CDR3 has 15 amino acids. Germline CDR1 is MGHRA and CDR2 is YSYEKL. V was clipped by 4 bases and J by 7 bases; unmatched bases: 7. DNA of the CDR3: TGCGCCAGCAGCCCACCGGAGGACAGGGGGAACATTCAGTACTTC. It is translated as CASSPPEDRGNIQYF.

The chain recombines TRBV2 with TRBJ1-1, with a possible D match to TRBD1 (5 bases). Germline V gene sequence: CDR1 SNHLY, CDR2 FYNNEI. Trimming took 3 bases from V and 5 from J, leaving 10 bases between them. The CDR3 sequence is 13 residues long. This CDR3 reads CASSDGGGTEAFF. The CDR3 nucleotides read TGTGCCAGCAGTGATGGTGGGGGGACTGAAGCTTTCTTT.